This T cell receptor beta chain appears in the sequencing data of a study of CD8+ T cells in alopecia areata. On the study more broadly: It was oral tofacitinib, at 5 to 10 mg twice daily, that treated patients received.

RNA, once extracted, was reverse transcribed into cDNA for use as the sequencing template. Sequenced by immunoSEQ multiplex PCR; TCRdb stores in-frame clones only, minus some. This table has 180,000 or so clones, 65% to 75% appearing once. The sample holds a few counts of this clone. Obtained from alopecia areata patients were lesional scalp punch biopsies along with peripheral blood. The CDR3 length is 14 residues. The V and J ends lost 6 bases and 11 bases respectively, with 22 bases between them. Per germline, CDR1 SEHNR and CDR2 FQNEAQ (reference sequence). Here the sequenced sample was CD8+ T cells sorted from blood, taken at week 0. This chain links TRBV7-9 with TRBJ1-1, with D tentatively TRBD1 (5 bases). This TCR derives from a human donor with alopecia areata. The CDR3 bases are TGTGCCAGCAGGATCCGGGGACGCCAAAGGAGGGCTTTCTTT. It specifies CASRIRGRQRRAFF.